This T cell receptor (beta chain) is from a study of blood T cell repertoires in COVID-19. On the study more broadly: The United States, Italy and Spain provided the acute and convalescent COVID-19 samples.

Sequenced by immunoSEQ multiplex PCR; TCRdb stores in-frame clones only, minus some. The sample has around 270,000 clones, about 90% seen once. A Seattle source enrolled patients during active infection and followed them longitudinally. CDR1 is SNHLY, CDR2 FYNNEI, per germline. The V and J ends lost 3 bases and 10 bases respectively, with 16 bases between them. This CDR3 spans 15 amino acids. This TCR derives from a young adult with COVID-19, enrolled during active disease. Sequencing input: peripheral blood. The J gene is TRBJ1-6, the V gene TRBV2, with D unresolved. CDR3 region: CASSDGEPTISPLHF. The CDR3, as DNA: TGTGCCAGCAGTGACGGAGAGCCCACAATATCACCCCTCCACTTT. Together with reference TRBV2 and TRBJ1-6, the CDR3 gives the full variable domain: EPEVTQTPSHQVTQMGQEVILRCVPISNHLYFYWYRQILGQKVEFLVSFYNNEISEKSEIFDDQFSVERPDGSNFTLKIRSTKLEDSAMYFCASSDGEPTISPLHFGNGTRLTVT.